This T cell receptor (beta chain) was sequenced during a study of cytomegalovirus exposure and HLA in healthy donors. As for the study in general: It was reported in a later analysis that the 120 or so validation repertoires used the same platform as the 500 to 700 first-cohort repertoires.

Findings and caveats of the study: A later analysis found first-cohort TCR clusters tended to co-occur in the 120 or so validation repertoires.

The repertoire was sequenced with immunoSEQ multiplex PCR; TCRdb's copy has only in-frame clones and lacks some. The sample lists around 180,000 clones; approximately 80% were seen once. It was the approximately 120-subject validation cohort, separate from the roughly 700-subject first cohort, to which the donors belonged. Note on this clone: Antigen specificity is unknown.

Trimming cost V 3 bases and J 6 bases; bases outside gene matches: 13. The CDR3 runs to 17 residues. The V gene's germline CDR1 is GTSNPN and CDR2 SVGIG (reference sequence). This chain links TRBV30 with TRBJ2-3, with 12 bases that match TRBD2. The sequenced sample consisted of PBMCs. The TCR comes from a man younger than 30 in good health and CMV-seropositive. The CDR3 loop reads CAWRPRQLAGGVDTQYF. The CDR3 nucleotides are TGTGCCTGGAGGCCCCGGCAACTAGCGGGAGGAGTGGATACGCAGTATTTT.